This T cell receptor beta chain comes out of a study of blood T cell repertoires in COVID-19. In the study overall: Both acute and convalescent COVID-19 samples were obtained from the United States, Italy and Spain.

The CDR3 extends over 15 amino acids. Generated by immunoSEQ multiplex PCR, the TCRdb table keeps only in-frame clones and is missing some. The top ten hold 15% to 20% of the sample, which has approximately 69,000 clones, roughly 80% seen once. The TCR was taken from a man aged 60 to 75 with acute or convalescent COVID-19. The chain links TRBV21-1 to TRBJ1-5; the listed D gene, TRBD1, was not tested against the DNA. TRBV21-1 is a known pseudogene. Sequencing input: peripheral blood. The CDR3 DNA reads TGTGCCAGCAGCAATGGGCCAGGGGGCAATCAGCCCCAGCATTTT. Translated, it gives CASSNGPGGNQPQHF.